The 2 T cell receptor beta chains below all came from one sample that was sequenced in a study of T cell changes during pregnancy in multiple sclerosis. Sequenced by immunoSEQ multiplex PCR; TCRdb stores in-frame clones only, minus some. The table records approximately 90,000 clones, 90% to 95% of them present only once. This specimen was peripheral blood, taken after pregnancy. The receptors come from a female donor in good health, enrolled as a control in a pregnancy study.

The chain combines TRBV5-8 with TRBJ1-6; 7 bases align to TRBD1. The CDR3 sequence is 14 residues long. The germline V gene encodes CDR1 SGHTS and CDR2 YDEGEE. V dropped 2 bases and J dropped 8; count of bases not matched to a gene: 4. The DNA of the CDR3 is TGTGCCAGCAGCTTACAGGGGAGCTATTCACCCCTCCACTTT. Its protein product is CASSLQGSYSPLHF. The full variable domain, in which reference TRBV5-8 and TRBJ1-6 provide the parts outside the CDR3, is EAGVTQSPTHLIKTRGQQATLRCSPISGHTSVYWYQQALGLGLQFLLWYDEGEERNRGNFPPRFSGRQFPNYSSELNVNALELEDSALYLCASSLQGSYSPLHFGNGTRLTVT.

The chain is built from TRBV5-8 and TRBJ2-2; D unresolved. The CDR3 is 13 amino acids. Trimming took off 3 bases at V and 6 bases at J, with 9 bases between the two ends. Germline V CDR1 and CDR2: SGHTS, YDEGEE. CDR3 protein: CASSSYGSGELFF. In DNA, the CDR3 is TGTGCCAGCAGCTCCTACGGGTCCGGGGAGCTGTTTTTT.